These T cell receptor beta chains were read from a single sample in a study of Ad26.COV2.S vaccination and SARS-CoV-2 variants. Measured with immunoSEQ multiplex PCR; TCRdb has only the in-frame clones, and not every one. In the table there are about 400,000 clones, about 88% of which are singletons. The sequenced sample was peripheral blood, obtained in a trial of Ad26.COV2.S vaccine versus placebo. The receptors shown here come from a person aged 18-60 years who received the Ad26.COV2.S COVID-19 vaccine or a placebo. Both conserved end residues are part of each CDR3. D genes are given only for firm matches. Size is omitted from some rows. Given values are once, few, many or a class for expanded clones.

J gene,D gene,clone size,V gene,CDR3 DNA,CDR3 protein
TRBJ2-1,TRBD2,-,TRBV28,TGTGCCAGCAGTTTCCCACTAGCGGGAGCCAATGAGCAGTTCTTC,CASSFPLAGANEQFF
TRBJ2-3,TRBD2,-,TRBV5-1,TGCGCCAGCAGCTTGGGTACCGGGGGGAGTGATACGCAGTATTTT,CASSLGTGGSDTQYF
TRBJ2-5,-,few,TRBV28,TGTGCCAGCAGTGGGGATGGAGAGACCCAGTACTTC,CASSGDGETQYF
TRBJ2-3,-,-,TRBV27,TGTGCCAGCAGTCCCCGCACAGATACGCAGTATTTT,CASSPRTDTQYF
TRBJ2-3,-,-,TRBV7-2,TGTGCCAGCAGCGGTCCCCGATCAGATACGCAGTATTTT,CASSGPRSDTQYF
TRBJ2-7,-,-,TRBV19,TGTGCCAGTAGACCGGACCACTCCTACGAGCAGTACTTC,CASRPDHSYEQYF
TRBJ2-3,TRBD2,-,TRBV24-1,TGTGCCACCAGTCTAGCCGGGAGGACGGATACGCAGTATTTT,CATSLAGRTDTQYF
TRBJ2-2,TRBD2,once,TRBV6-5,TGTGCCAGCAGGGGACTAGTCAGTAACACCGGGGAGCTGTTTTTT,CASRGLVSNTGELFF
TRBJ2-1,TRBD1,-,TRBV14,TGTGCCAGCGGGACAGGGGCCTGGGGAGAGCAGTTCTTC,CASGTGAWGEQFF
TRBJ2-1,-,-,TRBV5-4,TGTGCCAGCACCCAGGCGATTGACAATGAGCAGTTCTTC,CASTQAIDNEQFF
TRBJ1-1,-,few,TRBV6-2/TRBV6-3,TGTGCCAGCAGTTTCCTAGGATACACTGAAGCTTTCTTT,CASSFLGYTEAFF
TRBJ2-5,-,once,TRBV19,TGTGCCAGTACCTCGACAGGAGTAAGCGAGACCCAGTACTTC,CASTSTGVSETQYF
TRBJ1-1,-,-,TRBV5-1,TGCGCCAGCAGCTTGGCCGCAGGGGTAAACACTGAAGCTTTCTTT,CASSLAAGVNTEAFF
TRBJ1-2,-,-,TRBV7-2,TGTGCCAGCAGCTTTCCCGGGAATTATGGCTACACCTTC,CASSFPGNYGYTF
TRBJ1-1,-,-,TRBV3-1/TRBV3-2,TGTGCCAGCAGCCCCCGGTTGGACACTGAAGCTTTCTTT,CASSPRLDTEAFF
TRBJ2-1,-,-,TRBV5-6,TGTGCCAGCAGCTGGACCCTTGCGGAGCAGCGGGTCAATGAGCAGTTCTTC,CASSWTLAEQRVNEQFF
TRBJ1-4,-,-,TRBV24-1,TGTGCCACCAGTGCTTCTGGGGTAGCTGAAAAACTGTTTTTT,CATSASGVAEKLFF
TRBJ2-3,-,-,TRBV10-3,TGTGCCATCAGTGAGATGCTAGCAGAACCCACAGATACGCAGTATTTT,CAISEMLAEPTDTQYF
TRBJ1-3,-,-,TRBV3-1/TRBV3-2,TGTGCCAGCAGCCACTTCGCAGGCCTCAACGCTGGAAACACCATATATTTT,CASSHFAGLNAGNTIYF
TRBJ2-6,-,-,TRBV6-4,TGTGCCAGCAGTGACTCGACAACTGGGGCCAACGTCCTGACTTTC,CASSDSTTGANVLTF
TRBJ2-5,TRBD2,-,TRBV19,TGTGCCAGTACTACCGGGACTAGCGGGAGCGGAGAGACCCAGTACTTC,CASTTGTSGSGETQYF
TRBJ1-6,-,-,TRBV18,TGTGCCAGCTCACCACCGGGCGGGGTCGGGTCACCCCTCCACTTT,CASSPPGGVGSPLHF
TRBJ2-1,TRBD1,-,TRBV28,TGTGCCAGCAGTTTAAGGGCAGGGGGCTACAATGAGCAGTTCTTC,CASSLRAGGYNEQFF
TRBJ1-5,-,-,TRBV16,TGTGCCAGCAGCCAAATAGAAGGCCAGCCCCAGCATTTT,CASSQIEGQPQHF